Listed below are T cell receptor beta chains from one sample, sequenced in a study of control samples from healthy donors and cancer patients. TCRdb keeps only in-frame clones here, not all; method: immunoSEQ multiplex PCR. The sample lists about 94,000 clones, 90% occurring once. Sequencing was performed on blood. Receptors were obtained from a young woman in good health. Each CDR3 is given with its conserved first and last residue.

j_call v_call cdr3_aa
TRBJ2-1 TRBV29-1 CSGRQGGRSAYNEQFF
TRBJ2-1 TRBV18 CASSPPRTGADEQFF
TRBJ1-5 TRBV6-5 CASSYGRNQPQHF
TRBJ2-3 TRBV11-1 CASSLAGDTQYF
TRBJ1-1 TRBV20-1 CSASRLNTEAFF
TRBJ2-5 TRBV11-2 CASSTPTSGGDQETQYF
TRBJ2-7 TRBV18 CASSEPGGDYEQYF
TRBJ2-3 TRBV2 CASSPRQGASTDTQYF
TRBJ1-2 TRBV19 CASSIEKGRAYGYTF
TRBJ1-4 TRBV27 CAGSIYAGGRLKKLFF
TRBJ1-2 TRBV5-1 CASSFQQGPFGYGYTF
TRBJ1-2 TRBV7-2 CASRALSSGTGVSGYTF
TRBJ1-2 TRBV2 CASSDFTGMDGYTF
TRBJ1-5 TRBV10-2 CASRTGTGQVQPQHF
TRBJ2-1 TRBV21-1 CASSNGLPNEQFF
TRBJ2-7 TRBV7-9 CASSLVQGSNEQYF
TRBJ1-1 TRBV6-5 CASRETGGGTEAFF
TRBJ1-2 TRBV19 CASSPTGGVHGYTF
TRBJ1-6 TRBV5-6 CASSIKRDSPLHF
TRBJ1-2 TRBV6-6 CASSQGSGIYGYTF
TRBJ1-4 TRBV25-1 CASSEPRQGANEKLFF
TRBJ1-5 TRBV2 CASSDRTAKNQPQHF
TRBJ1-1 TRBV7-3 CASSLSGRDGTEAFF
TRBJ1-1 TRBV19 CASSSRDGVSEAFF